The 30 T cell receptor beta chains below all came from one sample that was sequenced in a study of blood T cell repertoires in COVID-19. Generated by immunoSEQ multiplex PCR, the TCRdb table keeps only in-frame clones and is missing some. The table lists some 210,000 clones, about four fifths of them singletons. The sample consisted of peripheral blood. The receptors were sampled from a woman between 45 and 65 years old with active or convalescent COVID-19.

The CDR3 coding sequence is TGTGCCAGCAGAGTTGGACTAGCGGGATACAATGAGCAGTTCTTC. This translates into CASRVGLAGYNEQFF. The chain uses TRBV6-5 and TRBJ2-1, with TRBD2 identical over 12 bases. CDR1 and CDR2 from the germline V gene are MNHEY and SVGAGI. The CDR3 loop spans 15 amino acids. Trimming cost V 6 bases and J 4 bases; bases outside gene matches: 4.

This rearrangement joins TRBV18 to TRBJ1-2, with 7 bases identical to TRBD1. V trimming: 6 bases; J trimming: 12 bases; junction bases outside the gene matches: 7. CDR3 length: 11 residues. Germline-derived CDR1 and CDR2 are KGHSH and LQKENI. The CDR3 DNA sequence: TGTGCCAGCTCCGCTGACAGGGAACACACCTTC. Its translation: CASSADREHTF.

The V call is TRBV27, the J call TRBJ2-7, with TRBD1 matching over 9 bases. This CDR3 spans 14 amino acids. The junction had 5 bases not matched to a gene; V was cut back by 4 bases and J by 4 bases. Per the germline V gene, CDR1 is MNHEY and CDR2 is SMNVEV (reference sequence). In nucleotides, the CDR3 is TGTGCCAGCAGTTCAACAGGGGGCGGTTACGAGCAGTACTTC. It encodes CASSSTGGGYEQYF.

In this sample, this clone turned up a few times. The CDR3 here is CSVLSPLHF. In nucleotides, the CDR3 is TGCAGCGTTCTCTCACCCCTCCACTTT. V gene TRBV29-1 combines with J gene TRBJ1-6; D remains ambiguous. The CDR3 sequence is 9 residues long. Germline values: CDR1 SQVTM, CDR2 ANQGSEA. V was clipped by 5 bases and J by 10 bases, with 3 bases between them.

This clone was found a few times. This chain connects TRBV1 to TRBJ1-6; the listed D gene, TRBD1, was not tested against the DNA. TRBV1 is a listed pseudogene. CDR3 length: 17 amino acids. CDR3 amino acids: CTSSPVPRDRKNSPLHF. In DNA form, the CDR3 reads TGCACCAGCAGCCCCGTCCCCCGGGACAGGAAGAATTCACCCCTCCACTTT.

This clone was seen just once. The chain has TRBV7-3 and TRBJ2-3, with D tentatively TRBD1 (5 bases). V was trimmed by 5 bases and J by 4 bases, leaving 10 bases between them. The V gene's germline CDR1 is SGHTA and CDR2 FQGTGA. The CDR3 runs 13 residues. The CDR3 sequence is CASSPTRADTQYF. CDR3 DNA: TGTGCCAGCAGCCCGACCAGGGCAGATACGCAGTATTTT. Using reference TRBV7-3 and TRBJ2-3 for the parts outside the CDR3, the full variable domain is GAGVSQTPSNKVTEKGKYVELRCDPISGHTALYWYRQSLGQGPEFLIYFQGTGAADDSGLPNDRFFAVRPEGSVSTLKIQRTERGDSAVYLCASSPTRADTQYFGPGTRLTVL.

V gene TRBV11-2 combines with J gene TRBJ2-4, with D possibly matching TRBD2 (7 bases). The V gene lost 1 base and the J gene lost 0 bases, with 10 bases spanning the gap. Germline-derived CDR1 and CDR2 are SGHAT and FQNNGV. The length of the CDR3 is 16 residues. The CDR3 is CASSLGGGGAKNIQYF. The CDR3 region has the DNA TGTGCCAGCAGCTTAGGGGGAGGGGGAGCCAAAAACATTCAGTACTTC.

The gene calls are TRBV6-5 and TRBJ1-4, with 8 bases lining up with TRBD1. The V segment lost 5 bases and the J segment 8 bases; nucleotides outside the gene matches: 10. Germline V gene sequence: CDR1 MNHEY, CDR2 SVGAGI. There are 15 residues in the CDR3. CDR3 loop: CASSRGPPGGEKLFF. The CDR3 DNA reads TGTGCCAGCAGTAGGGGACCCCCAGGGGGCGAAAAACTGTTTTTT.

J is TRBJ2-1 and V is TRBV9; a possible D gene is TRBD1 (6 bases). Germline-derived CDR1 and CDR2 are SGDLS and YYNGEE. This CDR3 contains 16 residues. V was trimmed by 0 bases and J by 2 bases, leaving 12 bases between them. The CDR3 reads CASSVAGGRTYNEQFF. CDR3 nucleotides: TGTGCCAGCAGCGTAGCTGGGGGCCGCACCTACAATGAGCAGTTCTTC. Full variable domain (missing parts from reference TRBV9 and TRBJ2-1): DSGVTQTPKHLITATGQRVTLRCSPRSGDLSVYWYQQSLDQGLQFLIQYYNGEERAKGNILERFSAQQFPDLHSELNLSSLELGDSALYFCASSVAGGRTYNEQFFGPGTRLTVL.

The chain has TRBV19 and TRBJ2-2; 7 nucleotides align to TRBD1. The CDR3 is 16 residues long. J lost 2 bases, V lost 6 bases, and 9 bases had no gene match. Germline V gene sequence: CDR1 LNHDA, CDR2 SQIVND (reference sequence). The CDR3 region is CASRVPGQTNTGELFF. CDR3 bases: TGTGCCAGTAGGGTCCCGGGACAGACTAACACCGGGGAGCTGTTTTTT. The full variable domain, completed using reference TRBV19 and TRBJ2-2, is DGGITQSPKYLFRKEGQNVTLSCEQNLNHDAMYWYRQDPGQGLRLIYYSQIVNDFQKGDIAEGYSVSREKKESFPLTVTSAQKNPTAFYLCASRVPGQTNTGELFFGEGSRLTVL.

The V call is TRBV13, the J call TRBJ2-2; 10 positions match TRBD2. The CDR3 consists of 16 residues. In germline, CDR1 is PRHDT, CDR2 FYEKMQ (reference sequence). Trimming removed 5 bases from V and 5 bases from J; junction bases left unmatched: 8. CDR3 in DNA: TGTGCCAGCAGCCCTCTAGCGGGAGACTTGACCGGGGAGCTGTTTTTT. It is translated as CASSPLAGDLTGELFF.

This sequence joins TRBV3-1 (or the pseudogene TRBV3-2) and TRBJ1-6, with a tentative D call TRBD1 (6 bases). This CDR3 spans 14 amino acids. The germline V gene has CDR1 LGHDT and CDR2 YNNKEL (reference sequence). Trimming pared 0 bases from V and 13 bases from J, leaving 13 bases between. CDR3: CASSQEGGMFPLHF. The CDR3 DNA is TGTGCCAGCAGCCAAGAAGGGGGAATGTTTCCCCTCCACTTT.

The V gene is TRBV9, the J gene TRBJ1-4, with TRBD1 identical over 7 bases. V trimming: 3 bases; J trimming: 2 bases; junction bases outside the gene matches: 1. CDR1 SGDLS and CDR2 YYNGEE come from the germline V gene. This CDR3 is 14 amino acids long. CDR3 sequence reads: CASSATGTNEKLFF. The CDR3 DNA follows: TGTGCCAGCAGCGCGACAGGGACTAATGAAAAACTGTTTTTT.

The V call is TRBV5-1, the J call TRBJ2-2, with D possibly TRBD2 on 6 matching bases. The germline V gene encodes CDR1 SGHRS and CDR2 YFSETQ. The CDR3 is 15 residues long. V was shortened by 2 bases and J by 4 bases, with 12 bases between the two germline ends. The CDR3 nucleotides are TGCGCCAGCAGCTTAGCCCCCGGGAGCACCGGGGAGCTGTTTTTT. As protein: CASSLAPGSTGELFF.

The V and J genes are TRBV12-5 and TRBJ1-1, with a weak D call TRBD1 (5 bases). This CDR3 is built from 13 residues. Germline CDR1 reads LGHNT; CDR2 reads FRNRAP. V was cut by 6 bases and J by 7 bases, with 15 bases left in between. The CDR3 protein is CASGLLGGNEAFF. For the CDR3, the DNA is TGTGCTAGTGGCCTTCTGGGGGGGAATGAAGCTTTCTTT.

V is TRBV10-2 and J is TRBJ1-2, with a weak D call TRBD1 (6 bases). CDR1 and CDR2 from the germline V gene are WSHSY and SAAADI. The V and J ends lost 8 bases and 5 bases respectively, with 15 bases between them. The CDR3 totals 13 residues. CDR3 sequence: CASAEGVGYGYTF. The CDR3 coding sequence is TGCGCCAGCGCCGAGGGGGTCGGGTATGGCTACACCTTC.

The chain carries TRBV7-9 and TRBJ2-5, with 11 bases that match TRBD2. The germline gives CDR1 SEHNR, CDR2 FQNEAQ (reference sequence). J gave up 4 bases and V 5 bases, and 12 bases lay outside the gene matches. This CDR3 spans 17 amino acids. CDR3 DNA sequence: TGTGCCAGCAGCCCGAAATGGCGGCTAGCGGGGGGAGAGACCCAGTACTTC. Its protein is CASSPKWRLAGGETQYF.

The chain uses TRBV6-5 and TRBJ2-5; D is uncertain. The germline gives CDR1 MNHEY, CDR2 SVGAGI. The CDR3 is 12 residues long. The ends were cut back, 6 bases at V and 8 bases at J, with 13 bases in the middle. CDR3 in amino acids: CASRRLLPTQYF. DNA for the CDR3: TGTGCCAGCAGAAGATTACTCCCCACCCAGTACTTC.

This clone has more than one count but fewer than ten. The chain carries TRBV6-2 or TRBV6-3 and TRBJ2-6; 10 positions agree with TRBD1. This CDR3 is 20 amino acids long. Germline V gene data show CDR1 as MNHEY and CDR2 as SVGEGT. The trim removed 0 bases at V and 2 bases at J, leaving 10 bases unmatched. CDR3 sequence reads: CASSYSWRQGAAAGANVLTF. CDR3 coding DNA: TGTGCCAGCAGTTACTCATGGCGACAGGGGGCCGCAGCTGGGGCCAACGTCCTGACTTTC.

The J gene is TRBJ1-2, the V gene TRBV7-9; 7 nucleotides align to TRBD1. V dropped 5 bases and J dropped 6; count of bases not matched to a gene: 9. This CDR3 has 14 residues. Germline CDR1 reads SEHNR; CDR2 reads FQNEAQ (reference sequence). The CDR3 bases are TGTGCCAGCAGCCCAGAGGGCCAGGGGGATGGCTACACCTTC. Its translation: CASSPEGQGDGYTF.

V is TRBV28 and J is TRBJ2-3, with 9 nucleotides matching TRBD1. V trimming: 5 bases; J trimming: 2 bases; junction bases outside the gene matches: 5. CDR1 and CDR2 from the germline V gene are MDHEN and SYDVKM. The CDR3 runs to 15 residues. CDR3 loop: CASSGDRVNTDTQYF. The DNA for the CDR3 is TGTGCCAGCAGTGGGGACAGGGTGAACACAGATACGCAGTATTTT.

The V call is TRBV7-3, the J call TRBJ2-1; a possible D gene is TRBD2 (6 bases). The CDR3 has 15 residues. Trimming left V 4 bases short and J 9 bases short, with 19 bases between. Germline CDR1 SGHTA, CDR2 FQGTGA. CDR3 coding DNA: TGTGCCAGCAGCTCTCAGCGGGCCCCGGTCGGTGAGCAGTTCTTC. As protein: CASSSQRAPVGEQFF.

In this sample, this clone turned up many times. The V call is TRBV4-1, the J call TRBJ2-1, with 8 bases that match TRBD2. Germline V CDR1 and CDR2: MGHRA, YSYEKL. There are 16 residues in the CDR3. The V and J ends lost 6 bases and 9 bases, in that order; junction bases with no gene match: 16. CDR3 coding DNA: TGCGCCAGCAGACCAAGGGCGGCTAGCGGGTTGGGTGAGCAGTTCTTC. This translates into CASRPRAASGLGEQFF.

This clone was observed once. The chain links TRBV5-1 to TRBJ2-5; 11 positions match TRBD2. The length of the CDR3 is 15 residues. Germline V gene lookup returns CDR1 SGHRS and CDR2 YFSETQ. The J segment lost 5 bases and the V segment lost 2 bases, leaving 5 bases of the junction unmatched. CDR3 sequence: CASSLTSGRVETQYF. Here the CDR3 DNA reads TGCGCCAGCAGCTTAACTAGCGGGAGAGTGGAGACCCAGTACTTC.

The sample holds a few counts of this clone. The J gene is TRBJ2-3, the V gene TRBV5-1, with TRBD2 matching 8 bases. From germline, CDR1 is SGHRS and CDR2 YFSETQ. V shed 0 bases, J shed 2 bases, and the junction held 11 bases outside the gene matches. There are 18 residues in the CDR3. CDR3 amino acids: CASSLGSAFGGATDTQYF. The CDR3 nucleotides read TGCGCCAGCAGCTTGGGTAGTGCCTTCGGGGGGGCCACAGATACGCAGTATTTT.

There are a few counts of this clone. The V and J genes are TRBV11-2 and TRBJ2-3, with 10 bases identical to TRBD1. The trim removed 8 bases at V and 1 base at J, leaving 18 bases unmatched. Germline-derived CDR1 and CDR2 are SGHAT and FQNNGV. CDR3 size: 19 residues. CDR3 in DNA: TGTGCCAGCGTAAAATGGAGGGACAGGGGTTTGGCCGGCACAGATACGCAGTATTTT. Protein product: CASVKWRDRGLAGTDTQYF. The full variable domain, rest sourced from reference TRBV11-2 and TRBJ2-3, is EAGVAQSPRYKIIEKRQSVAFWCNPISGHATLYWYQQILGQGPKLLIQFQNNGVVDDSQLPKDRFSAERLKGVDSTLKIQPAKLEDSAVYLCASVKWRDRGLAGTDTQYFGPGTRLTVL.

V is TRBV14 and J is TRBJ2-7; 15 bases fit TRBD2. Looked up from germline, CDR1 is SGHDN and CDR2 is FVKESK. With 5 bases clipped from V and 0 bases from J, the junction kept 14 bases outside the gene matches. The CDR3 covers 20 residues. CDR3 sequence (DNA): TGTGCCAGCAGCTCTATCTCCGGGACTAGCGGGGGGAGACTCTCCTACGAGCAGTACTTC. Residues: CASSSISGTSGGRLSYEQYF.

About this clone itself: A much larger clonotype is one base distant, so this may be a read error. The chain combines TRBV2 with TRBJ1-2; maybe TRBD1 (6 bases). The CDR3 loop spans 13 amino acids. V was trimmed by 8 bases and J by 8 bases, leaving 18 bases between them. Germline CDR1 SNHLY, CDR2 FYNNEI. The DNA of the CDR3 is TGTGCCAGCCAACAGGGAGGGGCGGGAGGCTACACCTTC. It specifies CASQQGGAGGYTF.

J is TRBJ2-3 and V is TRBV11-3; possibly TRBD2 for D (6 bases). Looked up from germline, CDR1 is SGHNT and CDR2 is YENEEA. Trimming took 1 base from V and 6 from J, leaving 11 bases between them. This CDR3 spans 14 amino acids. The CDR3 sequence is CASSLVAGSDTQYF. The CDR3 nucleotides are TGTGCCAGCAGCTTAGTCGCGGGGTCCGATACGCAGTATTTT.

This clone occurred once. The chain has TRBV4-1 and TRBJ1-1, with a tentative D call TRBD1 (5 bases). V lost 8 bases and J lost 8, with 12 bases in between. This CDR3 is built from 11 residues. Germline lookup yields CDR1 MGHRA and CDR2 YSYEKL. The CDR3 reads CASSKGREAFF. CDR3 in DNA: TGCGCCAGCTCAAAGGGGAGGGAAGCTTTCTTT.